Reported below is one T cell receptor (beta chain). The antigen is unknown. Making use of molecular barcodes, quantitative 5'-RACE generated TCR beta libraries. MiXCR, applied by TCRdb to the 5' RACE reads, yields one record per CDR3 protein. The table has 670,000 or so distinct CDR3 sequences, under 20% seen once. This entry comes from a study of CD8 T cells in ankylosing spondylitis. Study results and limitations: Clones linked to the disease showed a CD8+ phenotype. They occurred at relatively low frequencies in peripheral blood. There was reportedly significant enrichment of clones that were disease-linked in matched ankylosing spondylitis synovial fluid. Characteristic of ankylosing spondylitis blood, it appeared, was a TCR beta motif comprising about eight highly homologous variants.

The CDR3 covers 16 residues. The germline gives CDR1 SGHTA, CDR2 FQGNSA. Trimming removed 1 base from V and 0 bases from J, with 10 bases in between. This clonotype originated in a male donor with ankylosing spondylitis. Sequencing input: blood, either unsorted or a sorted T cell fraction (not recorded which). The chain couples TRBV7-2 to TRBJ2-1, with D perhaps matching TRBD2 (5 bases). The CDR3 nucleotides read TGTGCCAGCAGCTTAGGGGCTAGCCTCTCCTACAATGAGCAGTTCTTC. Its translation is CASSLGASLSYNEQFF.